A selection of T cell receptor beta chains follows, all from one sample in a study of shared clonotypes between healthy human individuals. Clones were read by immunoSEQ multiplex PCR, and TCRdb kept only the in-frame ones, dropping some. The data contain about 2.4 million clones, more than 90% of them seen just once; the ten biggest clones take up roughly 0.14%. Sequencing was performed on naive CD4+ T cells sorted from blood. The origin of the receptors is a man between 18 and 35 years old in good health. The CDR3 runs from the conserved cysteine through the conserved F or W. The order of the fields is D gene, J gene, V gene, clone size, CDR3 DNA, CDR3 protein. A D gene is named only where the DNA matches it firmly. A clone size is listed for some rows: how often the clone was seen (once, few, many), or a class if it is expanded.

>NA|TRBJ1-5|TRBV7-9|NA
TGTGCCAGCACACCACAGAACGTCGGCAATCAGCCCCAGCATTTT
CASTPQNVGNQPQHF
>TRBD1|TRBJ2-7|TRBV29-1|NA
TGCAGCGTTGGAAGACAGGGGGCGCGGGAGCAGTACTTC
CSVGRQGAREQYF
>NA|TRBJ2-1|TRBV2|NA
TGTGCCAGCGAGAGCTACAACAATGAGCAGTTCTTC
CASESYNNEQFF
>TRBD1|TRBJ1-4|TRBV2|NA
TGTGCCAGCAGTGATTCGACAGGGGTAAATGAAAAACTGTTTTTT
CASSDSTGVNEKLFF
>NA|TRBJ1-1|TRBV11-2|few
TGTGCCAGCAGCTCCGAGGGAATGTTGAACACTGAAGCTTTCTTT
CASSSEGMLNTEAFF
>TRBD1|TRBJ1-6|TRBV30|NA
TGTGCCGGGGGACAGGGGCTTTATAATTCACCCCTCCACTTT
CAGGQGLYNSPLHF
>NA|TRBJ2-7|TRBV18|NA
TGTGCCAGCTCACCACCGGGGACGGAGACCTACGAGCAGTACTTC
CASSPPGTETYEQYF
>TRBD1|TRBJ2-1|TRBV5-1|NA
TGCGCCAGCAGCTTAGCAGGGGGCACCTACAATGAGCAGTTCTTC
CASSLAGGTYNEQFF
>NA|TRBJ2-1|TRBV6-6|NA
TGTGCCAGCAGTCAACAACAGTTTCGGGAGCAGTTCTTC
CASSQQQFREQFF
>TRBD1|TRBJ1-3|TRBV7-2|NA
TGTGCCAGCAGCTCAACAGGGGGCGGAAACACCATATATTTT
CASSSTGGGNTIYF
>NA|TRBJ1-6|TRBV9|NA
TGTGCCAGCAGCTTAAACCCAGGGGCAGGGAACAATTCACCCCTCCACTTT
CASSLNPGAGNNSPLHF
>NA|TRBJ1-1|TRBV10-1|NA
TGCGCCAGCAGTGACCGCACTGAAGCTTTCTTT
CASSDRTEAFF
>NA|TRBJ2-5|TRBV2|NA
TGTGCCAGCACTCGAGAGGAAGGGGGAGAGACCCAGTACTTC
CASTREEGGETQYF
>NA|TRBJ1-2|TRBV7-9|NA
TGTGCCAGCAGCTTAGGGACAGATTTGGGCTATGGCTACACCTTC
CASSLGTDLGYGYTF
>TRBD1|TRBJ1-2|TRBV2|once
TGTGCCAGCAGTGAAGACAGGGGTACCGGCTACACCTTC
CASSEDRGTGYTF
>TRBD1|TRBJ1-1|TRBV7-2|NA
TGTGCCAGCAGCTTATCGAGGGGGACAGGGTACACTGAAGCTTTCTTT
CASSLSRGTGYTEAFF
>TRBD1|TRBJ1-2|TRBV10-3|NA
TGTGCCATCAGCGGACAGGGGAAAGATGGCTACACCTTC
CAISGQGKDGYTF
>NA|TRBJ1-3|TRBV5-4|NA
TGTGCCAGCAGCCTCCCGGGGACAACTGGAAACACCATATATTTT
CASSLPGTTGNTIYF
>NA|TRBJ1-4|TRBV6-6|NA
TGTGCCAGCAGTTACATTTTTTCGGAAAAACTGTTTTTT
CASSYIFSEKLFF
>NA|TRBJ2-7|TRBV18|NA
TGTGCCAGCTCACCACGTGACAGCTACGAGCAGTACTTC
CASSPRDSYEQYF
>NA|TRBJ1-3|TRBV5-1|NA
TGCGCCAGCAGCTTGGGTACTTTCTCTGGAAACACCATATATTTT
CASSLGTFSGNTIYF
>TRBD1|TRBJ1-2|TRBV27|NA
TGTGCCAGCAGACGGACCGCGGGACAGGGACATGGCTACACCTTC
CASRRTAGQGHGYTF
>TRBD1|TRBJ1-2|TRBV30|NA
TGTGCCTTTTCACAGGGGAACTATGGCTACACCTTC
CAFSQGNYGYTF
>NA|TRBJ2-2|TRBV13|NA
TGTGCCAGCAGCGCGGGACGGCTGAACACCGGGGAGCTGTTTTTT
CASSAGRLNTGELFF
>TRBD2|TRBJ2-2|TRBV13|NA
TGTGCCAGCAGCCTGAGCGGACTAGCGGGGGTCACCGGGGAGCTGTTTTTT
CASSLSGLAGVTGELFF
>TRBD1|TRBJ1-1|TRBV5-6|NA
TGTGCCAGCAGCCCGACAGGGTCCCACACTGAAGCTTTCTTT
CASSPTGSHTEAFF
>NA|TRBJ2-6|TRBV18|NA
TGTGCCAGCTCTCCACCAGGTCAGAGAGCGGGGGCCAACGTCCTGACTTTC
CASSPPGQRAGANVLTF
>NA|TRBJ1-5|TRBV2|NA
TGTGCCAGCAGTGCGTTCGACGGGGGGGGTCAGCCCCAGCATTTT
CASSAFDGGGQPQHF
>NA|TRBJ2-7|TRBV15|NA
TGTGCCACCAGCAGAGACAAGGGGCAATACGAGCAGTACTTC
CATSRDKGQYEQYF
>TRBD2|TRBJ2-1|TRBV5-4|NA
TGTGCAAGCGGGTTAGCGGGCGGCAAGTACAATGAGCAGTTCTTC
CASGLAGGKYNEQFF
>NA|TRBJ1-1|TRBV6-1|NA
TGTGCCAGCAGTGAACGTGGTAAGGCGGGCACTGAAGCTTTCTTT
CASSERGKAGTEAFF
>TRBD1|TRBJ2-1|TRBV11-3|NA
TGTGCCAGCAGCTTAGTACAGGGGAAAAAGAATGAGCAGTTCTTC
CASSLVQGKKNEQFF
>TRBD2|TRBJ2-1|TRBV19|NA
TGTGCCAGTAGTATGGGGGAGGGTGAGCAGTTCTTC
CASSMGEGEQFF
>NA|TRBJ1-1|TRBV7-2|NA
TGTGCCAGCAGCTTAGACCGGAGCACTGAAGCTTTCTTT
CASSLDRSTEAFF
>NA|TRBJ2-3|TRBV27|NA
TGTGCCAGCAGTTTCAGGGGTGAGAGCACAGATACGCAGTATTTT
CASSFRGESTDTQYF
>TRBD2|TRBJ2-5|TRBV13|NA
TGTGCCAGCAGCAGCGGGAGGGAAGAGACCCAGTACTTC
CASSSGREETQYF
>TRBD1|TRBJ2-2|TRBV19|NA
TGTGCCAGTAGTAAGGCTCCGGGACAGGGGGGCACCGGGGAGCTGTTTTTT
CASSKAPGQGGTGELFF
>TRBD1|TRBJ1-2|TRBV7-2|NA
TGTGCCAGCAGTCCCGGGACAGGGCCTATTTATGGCTACACCTTC
CASSPGTGPIYGYTF
>NA|TRBJ2-7|TRBV6-1|NA
TGTGCCAGCAGTGAAGTTAACTCCTACGAGCAGTACTTC
CASSEVNSYEQYF
>NA|TRBJ1-4|TRBV15|NA
TGTGCCACCAAAACCCAGGGAAGGAATGAAAAACTGTTTTTT
CATKTQGRNEKLFF
>NA|TRBJ1-3|TRBV9|once
TGTGCCAGCAGCCCCGGGTTCTCTGGAAACACCATATATTTT
CASSPGFSGNTIYF
>NA|TRBJ2-7|TRBV11-1|NA
TGTGCCAGCAGCTTAATCGGCACCTCCTACGAGCAGTACTTC
CASSLIGTSYEQYF
>TRBD1|TRBJ1-6|TRBV19|NA
TGTGCCAGTAGTACCGGGACAGGGGTAGATTCACCCCTCCACTTT
CASSTGTGVDSPLHF
>NA|TRBJ2-3|TRBV7-9|once
TGTGCCAGCAGCTATCTTAGACTAGTTACAGATACGCAGTATTTT
CASSYLRLVTDTQYF
>NA|TRBJ2-1|TRBV5-1|NA
TGCGCCAGCAGCTTGGCGGCCCAGAAGGGGAATGAGCAGTTCTTC
CASSLAAQKGNEQFF
>TRBD1|TRBJ2-7|TRBV4-3|NA
TGCGCCAGCAGCCCGCTGTTGGGACAGGGCTACGAGCAGTACTTC
CASSPLLGQGYEQYF